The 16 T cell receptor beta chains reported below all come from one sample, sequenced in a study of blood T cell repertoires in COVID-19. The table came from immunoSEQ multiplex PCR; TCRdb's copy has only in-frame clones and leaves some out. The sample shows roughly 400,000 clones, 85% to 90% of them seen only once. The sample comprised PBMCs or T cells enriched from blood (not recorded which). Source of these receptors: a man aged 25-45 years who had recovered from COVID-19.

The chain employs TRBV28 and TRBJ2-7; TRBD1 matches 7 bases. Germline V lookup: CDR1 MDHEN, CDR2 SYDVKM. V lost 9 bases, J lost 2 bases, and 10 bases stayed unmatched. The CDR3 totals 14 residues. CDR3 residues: CARSGDRRTYEQYF. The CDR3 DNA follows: TGTGCCAGAAGTGGGGACAGACGCACCTACGAGCAGTACTTC. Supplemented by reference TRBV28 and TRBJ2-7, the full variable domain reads DVKVTQSSRYLVKRTGEKVFLECVQDMDHENMFWYRQDPGLGLRLIYFSYDVKMKEKGDIPEGYSVSREKKERFSLILESASTNQTSMYLCARSGDRRTYEQYFGPGTRLTVT.

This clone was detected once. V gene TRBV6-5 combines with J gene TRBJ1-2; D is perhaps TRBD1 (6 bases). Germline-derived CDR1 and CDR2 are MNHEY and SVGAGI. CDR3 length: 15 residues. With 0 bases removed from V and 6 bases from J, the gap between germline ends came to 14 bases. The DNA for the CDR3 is TGTGCCAGCAGTTACTCGAATGCAGGGGCTGATGGCTACACCTTC. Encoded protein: CASSYSNAGADGYTF.

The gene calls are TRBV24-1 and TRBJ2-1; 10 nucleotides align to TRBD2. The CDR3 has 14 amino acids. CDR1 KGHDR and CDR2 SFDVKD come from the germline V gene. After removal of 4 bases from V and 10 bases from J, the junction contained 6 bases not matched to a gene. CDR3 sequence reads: CATSEGLASSEQFF. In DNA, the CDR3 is TGTGCCACCAGTGAGGGACTAGCGTCCTCCGAGCAGTTCTTC.

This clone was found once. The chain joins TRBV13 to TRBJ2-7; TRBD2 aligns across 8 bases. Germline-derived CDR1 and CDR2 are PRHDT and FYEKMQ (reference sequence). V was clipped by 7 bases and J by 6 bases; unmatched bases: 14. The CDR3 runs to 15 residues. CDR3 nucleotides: TGTGCCAGCACGCCGCGGGGGAGCGGGAGCTTCGAGCAGTACTTC. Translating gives CASTPRGSGSFEQYF.

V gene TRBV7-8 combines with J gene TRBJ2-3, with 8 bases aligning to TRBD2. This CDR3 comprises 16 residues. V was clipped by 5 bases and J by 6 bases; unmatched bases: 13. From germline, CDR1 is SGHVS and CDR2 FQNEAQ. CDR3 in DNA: TGTGCCAGCAGCCTTACCCAAGCGGGAGCTGGGGATACGCAGTATTTT. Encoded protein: CASSLTQAGAGDTQYF.

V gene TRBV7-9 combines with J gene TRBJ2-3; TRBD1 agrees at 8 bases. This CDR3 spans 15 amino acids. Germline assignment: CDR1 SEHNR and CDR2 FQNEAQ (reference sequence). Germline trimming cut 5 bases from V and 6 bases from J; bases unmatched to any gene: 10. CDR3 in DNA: TGTGCCAGCAGCCCAGGGACAGGTGGTTCCGATACGCAGTATTTT. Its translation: CASSPGTGGSDTQYF.

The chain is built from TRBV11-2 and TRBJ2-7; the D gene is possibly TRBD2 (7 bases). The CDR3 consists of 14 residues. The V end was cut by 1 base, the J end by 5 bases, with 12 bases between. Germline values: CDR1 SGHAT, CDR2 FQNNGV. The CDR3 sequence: CASSLAGGSNEQYF. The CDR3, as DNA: TGTGCCAGCAGCTTAGCGGGGGGCAGTAACGAGCAGTACTTC.

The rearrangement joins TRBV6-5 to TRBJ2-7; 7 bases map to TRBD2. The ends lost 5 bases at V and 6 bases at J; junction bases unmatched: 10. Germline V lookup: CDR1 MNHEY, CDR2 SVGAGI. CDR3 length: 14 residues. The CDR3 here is CASSTAGRPLEQYF. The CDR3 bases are TGTGCCAGCAGTACTGCCGGGAGGCCCCTCGAGCAGTACTTC.

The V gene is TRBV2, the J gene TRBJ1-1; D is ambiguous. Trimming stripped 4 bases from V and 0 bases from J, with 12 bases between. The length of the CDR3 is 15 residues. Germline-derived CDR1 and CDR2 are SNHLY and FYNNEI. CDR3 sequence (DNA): TGTGCCAGCAGTGTCCAGCGATCGATGAACACTGAAGCTTTCTTT. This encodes CASSVQRSMNTEAFF.

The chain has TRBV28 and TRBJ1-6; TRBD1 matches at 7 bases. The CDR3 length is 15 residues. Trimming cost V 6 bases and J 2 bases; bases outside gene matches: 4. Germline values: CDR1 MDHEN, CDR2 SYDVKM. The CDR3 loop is CASRRQGTYNSPLHF. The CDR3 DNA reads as TGTGCCAGCAGACGACAGGGAACCTATAATTCACCCCTCCACTTT.

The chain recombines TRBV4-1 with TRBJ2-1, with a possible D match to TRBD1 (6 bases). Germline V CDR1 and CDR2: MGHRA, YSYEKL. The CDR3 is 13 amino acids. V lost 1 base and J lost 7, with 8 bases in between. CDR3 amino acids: CASSQGQGNEQFF. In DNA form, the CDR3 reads TGCGCCAGCAGCCAAGGCCAGGGGAATGAGCAGTTCTTC.

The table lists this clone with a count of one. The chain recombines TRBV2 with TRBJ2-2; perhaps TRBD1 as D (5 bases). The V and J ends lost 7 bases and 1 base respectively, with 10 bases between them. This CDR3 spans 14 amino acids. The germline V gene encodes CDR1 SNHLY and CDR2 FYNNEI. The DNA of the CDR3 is TGTGCCAGCACGACCGACAGGAACACCGGGGAGCTGTTTTTT. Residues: CASTTDRNTGELFF. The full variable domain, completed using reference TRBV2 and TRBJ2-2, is EPEVTQTPSHQVTQMGQEVILRCVPISNHLYFYWYRQILGQKVEFLVSFYNNEISEKSEIFDDQFSVERPDGSNFTLKIRSTKLEDSAMYFCASTTDRNTGELFFGEGSRLTVL.

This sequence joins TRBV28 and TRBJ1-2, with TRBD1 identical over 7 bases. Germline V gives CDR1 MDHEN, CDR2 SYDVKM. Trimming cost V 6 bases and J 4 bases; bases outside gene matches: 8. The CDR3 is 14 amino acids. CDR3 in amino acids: CASRYLDRIYGYTF. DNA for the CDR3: TGTGCCAGCAGGTACCTGGACAGGATCTATGGCTACACCTTC.

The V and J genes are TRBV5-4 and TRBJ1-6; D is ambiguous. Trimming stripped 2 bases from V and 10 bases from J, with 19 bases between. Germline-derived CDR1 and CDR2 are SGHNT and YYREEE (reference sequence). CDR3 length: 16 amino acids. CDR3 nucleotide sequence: TGTGCCAGCAGCTTCGATGGGCAGGAGGTTTACTCACCCCTCCACTTT. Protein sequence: CASSFDGQEVYSPLHF.

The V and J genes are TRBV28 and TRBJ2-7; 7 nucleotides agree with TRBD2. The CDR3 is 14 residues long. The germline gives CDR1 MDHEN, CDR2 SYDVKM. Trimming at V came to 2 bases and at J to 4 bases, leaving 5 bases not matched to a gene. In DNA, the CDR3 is TGTGCCAGCAGTTTAACGGCCGGGAGGTACGAGCAGTACTTC. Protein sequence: CASSLTAGRYEQYF.

CDR3 sequence (DNA): TGTGCCAGCAGTTCTATTCGTGGAAACACCATATATTTT. It yields the protein CASSSIRGNTIYF. This rearrangement joins TRBV12-3 or TRBV12-4 to TRBJ1-3; D not certain. This CDR3 has 13 amino acids. With 4 bases removed from V and 3 bases from J, the gap between germline ends came to 7 bases.